One sample yielded the 17 T cell receptor beta chains listed below, sequenced in a study of CD8+ T cells in alopecia areata. Extraction and reverse transcription of RNA yielded cDNA as the sequencing template. Clones were sequenced by immunoSEQ multiplex PCR, and TCRdb holds only the in-frame ones, with some missing. The repertoire holds about 64,000 clones, with roughly 46% as singletons. The sequenced sample consisted of NKG2D-low CD8+ T cells sorted from blood. All receptors derive from a human donor with alopecia areata.

This chain joins TRBV4-3 and TRBJ2-7; D uncertain. With 1 base removed from V and 3 bases from J, the gap between germline ends came to 7 bases. In germline, CDR1 is LGHNA, CDR2 YSLEER. This CDR3 spans 13 amino acids. The CDR3 sequence is CASSQGFGYEQYF. The CDR3 DNA reads TGCGCCAGCAGCCAAGGGTTCGGCTACGAGCAGTACTTC.

This clone was seen more than once but under ten times. The V call is TRBV28, the J call TRBJ1-1; D unclear. Germline CDR1 MDHEN, CDR2 SYDVKM. Trimming shortened V by 2 bases and J by 1 base, and 5 bases separated the two germline ends. This CDR3 region has 13 residues. CDR3 region: CASSLLTNTEAFF. In DNA, the CDR3 is TGTGCCAGCAGTTTACTGACGAACACTGAAGCTTTCTTT.

The rearrangement joins TRBV19 to TRBJ2-3; 7 bases map to TRBD2. The CDR3 contains 15 residues. Trimming cost V 3 bases and J 4 bases; bases outside gene matches: 7. Germline V lookup: CDR1 LNHDA, CDR2 SQIVND (reference sequence). The CDR3 coding sequence is TGTGCCAGTAGTATTGAGCGGGGAATGCCAGATACGCAGTATTTT. This translates into CASSIERGMPDTQYF.

The sample holds a few counts of this clone. The genes are TRBV9 and TRBJ2-3; 12 bases are shared with TRBD1. Trimming removed 4 bases from V and 4 bases from J; junction bases left unmatched: 7. Looked up from germline, CDR1 is SGDLS and CDR2 is YYNGEE. The CDR3 consists of 16 residues. CDR3 DNA: TGTGCCAGCAGCCCCCGGGACAGGGGGCCTTCAGATACGCAGTATTTT. Protein: CASSPRDRGPSDTQYF.

V usage is TRBV5-1 and J usage is TRBJ2-7; no reliable D call. Germline CDR1 and CDR2: SGHRS and YFSETQ. The CDR3 is 15 residues long. V dropped 0 bases and J dropped 1 base, with 11 bases sitting between them. CDR3 bases: TGCGCCAGCAGCTTGGCCCGGCTGGCGTCCTACGAGCAGTACTTC. Translated, it gives CASSLARLASYEQYF.

This clone was observed a handful of times. The chain employs TRBV29-1 and TRBJ2-1; 14 positions agree with TRBD2. The CDR3 contains 17 residues. Germline V gene sequence: CDR1 SQVTM, CDR2 ANQGSEA. The V segment lost 5 bases and the J segment 6 bases; nucleotides outside the gene matches: 12. Here the CDR3 DNA reads TGCAGCGTTTCCGGGACTAGCGGGGGACGTTTGGGCAATGAGCAGTTCTTC. It codes for CSVSGTSGGRLGNEQFF.

This chain uses TRBV6-5 with TRBJ2-3; 9 positions agree with TRBD2. This CDR3 region has 14 residues. Trimming removed 5 bases from V and 5 bases from J; junction bases left unmatched: 5. The germline CDR1 and CDR2 sequences are MNHEY and SVGAGI. CDR3: CASSNSGGGDTQYF. The DNA of the CDR3 is TGTGCCAGCAGTAATAGCGGGGGAGGAGATACGCAGTATTTT.

This clone was counted only a few times. J is TRBJ1-2 and V is TRBV19, with D perhaps TRBD1 (5 bases). This CDR3 comprises 12 residues. Germline loops: CDR1 LNHDA, CDR2 SQIVND (reference sequence). V lost 7 bases to trimming and J lost 2 bases, with 8 bases between them. The CDR3 bases are TGTGCCAGTAATGGGGGGAACTATGGCTACACCTTC. It is translated as CASNGGNYGYTF.

This clone turned up a few times. The gene calls are TRBV29-1 and TRBJ1-2; D remains ambiguous. The germline gives CDR1 SQVTM, CDR2 ANQGSEA. The CDR3 length is 11 residues. Trimming removed 7 bases from V and 6 bases from J, with 12 bases in between. In DNA form, the CDR3 reads TGCAGCGCGCATACGCGGGATGGCTACACCTTC. Translated, it gives CSAHTRDGYTF.

Only a few counts were recorded for this clone. The J gene is TRBJ2-7, the V gene TRBV9; D is possibly TRBD2 (5 bases). CDR3 length: 13 residues. Germline CDR1 is SGDLS and CDR2 is YYNGEE. V was trimmed by 2 bases and J by 6 bases, leaving 12 bases between them. The CDR3 sequence: CASSVEGQREQYF. CDR3 DNA: TGTGCCAGCAGCGTCGAGGGTCAACGCGAGCAGTACTTC.

The rearrangement links TRBV29-1 to TRBJ1-2; TRBD1 is a possible D gene (6 bases). V lost 3 bases to trimming and J lost 4 bases, with 9 bases between them. Germline CDR1 SQVTM, CDR2 ANQGSEA. This CDR3 contains 12 residues. CDR3 nucleotide sequence: TGCAGCGTTGAGGACAGAGCCTATGGCTACACCTTC. Translating it yields CSVEDRAYGYTF.

The chain recombines TRBV27 with TRBJ2-2; 12 bases line up with TRBD1. The junction had 5 bases not matched to a gene; V was cut back by 5 bases and J by 7 bases. The germline V gene has CDR1 MNHEY and CDR2 SMNVEV (reference sequence). The CDR3 has 15 residues. CDR3 region: CASSTGTGGHGELFF. As DNA, the CDR3 is TGTGCCAGCAGTACCGGGACAGGGGGCCACGGGGAGCTGTTTTTT.

This clone was counted between two and nine times. The chain combines TRBV7-2 with TRBJ2-7; 8 nucleotides match TRBD1. Per the germline V gene, CDR1 is SGHTA and CDR2 is FQGNSA. The V segment lost 3 bases and the J segment 3 bases; nucleotides outside the gene matches: 4. This CDR3 comprises 14 residues. Here the CDR3 DNA reads TGTGCCAGCAGCTTCGGGACAGGACACTACGAGCAGTACTTC. Amino acid sequence: CASSFGTGHYEQYF.

This clone was observed a few times. The V gene is TRBV6-5, the J gene TRBJ2-1; D is perhaps TRBD2 (5 bases). V was clipped by 0 bases and J by 8 bases, with 11 bases between them. The CDR3 sequence is 14 residues long. From germline, CDR1 is MNHEY and CDR2 SVGAGI. The CDR3 DNA is TGTGCCAGCAGTTACTCGAGGGCCGAGGATGAGCAGTTCTTC. Its translation is CASSYSRAEDEQFF.

The chain recombines TRBV19 with TRBJ1-1; D ambiguous. V gave up 6 bases and J gave up 3 bases, with 11 bases separating them. The CDR3 totals 13 residues. The germline V gene has CDR1 LNHDA and CDR2 SQIVND (reference sequence). The CDR3 is CASRVKGHTEAFF. In nucleotides, the CDR3 is TGTGCCAGTAGGGTCAAGGGTCACACTGAAGCTTTCTTT.

V usage is TRBV4-3 and J usage is TRBJ2-1; no clear D gene. Trimming took off 0 bases at V and 7 bases at J, with 10 bases between the two ends. This CDR3 comprises 14 residues. Per germline, CDR1 LGHNA and CDR2 YSLEER. CDR3: CASSQDRVGNEQFF. CDR3 nucleotides: TGCGCCAGCAGCCAAGATCGGGTCGGGAATGAGCAGTTCTTC.

The chain joins TRBV5-1 to TRBJ1-3, with D perhaps TRBD1 (5 bases). Germline V gene sequence: CDR1 SGHRS, CDR2 YFSETQ. Trimming took off 4 bases at V and 2 bases at J, with 13 bases between the two ends. CDR3 size: 15 residues. CDR3 sequence: CASSPDSAPGNTIYF. Here the CDR3 DNA reads TGCGCCAGCAGCCCCGACAGTGCACCTGGAAACACCATATATTTT.